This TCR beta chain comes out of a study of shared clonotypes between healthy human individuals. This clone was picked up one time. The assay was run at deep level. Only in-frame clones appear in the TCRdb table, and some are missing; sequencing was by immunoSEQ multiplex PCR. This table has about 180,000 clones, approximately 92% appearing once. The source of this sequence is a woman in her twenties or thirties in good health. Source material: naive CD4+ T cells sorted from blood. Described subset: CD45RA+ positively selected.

CDR3 sequence: CASSLVGFYGYTF. CDR3 DNA sequence: TGTGCCAGCAGCTTGGTAGGGTTCTATGGCTACACCTTC. The rearrangement joins TRBV5-4 to TRBJ1-2; D unresolved. This CDR3 region has 13 residues. V was clipped by 0 bases and J by 4 bases, with 7 bases between them. The V gene's germline CDR1 is SGHNT and CDR2 YYREEE (reference sequence). The whole variable domain, remainder taken from reference TRBV5-4 and TRBJ1-2, is ETGVTQSPTHLIKTRGQQVTLRCSSQSGHNTVSWYQQALGQGPQFIFQYYREEENGRGNFPPRFSGLQFPNYSSELNVNALELDDSALYLCASSLVGFYGYTFGSGTRLTVV.